This TCR beta chain was captured in a study of control samples from healthy donors and cancer patients. The V end was cut by 0 bases, the J end by 0 bases, with 9 bases between. The germline CDR1 and CDR2 sequences are SNHLY and FYNNEI. The CDR3 runs to 16 residues. Libraries were prepared by immunoSEQ multiplex PCR; TCRdb keeps only in-frame clonotypes and omits some of them. The data hold over 100,000 clones, with approximately 92% observed a single time. Sequencing used blood. This TCR was sampled from a woman aged 50 to 60 in good health. J is TRBJ2-1 and V is TRBV2; D gene ambiguous. DNA of the CDR3: TGTGCCAGCAGTGAAGCGTGGGGATTCTCCTACAATGAGCAGTTCTTC. Protein product: CASSEAWGFSYNEQFF.